This TCR beta chain came from a study of blood T cell repertoires in COVID-19. Background on the study: Acute-phase and convalescent COVID-19 samples originated in the United States, Italy and Spain. The analysed material was cDNA or gDNA that came from T cells, B-cell-depleted T cells, or PBMCs.

Germline-derived CDR1 and CDR2 are LGHNA and YSLEER. This CDR3 comprises 17 residues. Trimming shortened V by 1 base and J by 0 bases, and 13 bases separated the two germline ends. Original processing methods: Reference gene primer amplification gave nucleated cell count estimates. Profiling relied on immunoSEQ multiplex PCR, and the TCRdb table lists in-frame clones only, not all of them. V, J and clone size reflect that table, while D and trimming were determined from the DNA. The sample holds tens of thousands of clones; 88% are singletons and the top ten take 5.8%. The chain couples TRBV4-3 to TRBJ2-1; the D gene is possibly TRBD2 (5 bases). Sequences were obtained from peripheral blood. The receptor comes from a man aged 50 to 60 with active COVID-19. CDR3 sequence reads: CASSQVEAARSYNEQFF. The CDR3 DNA reads as TGCGCCAGCAGCCAAGTGGAGGCAGCTCGCTCCTACAATGAGCAGTTCTTC.